These 25 T cell receptor beta chains were sequenced from one sample in a study of CD8+ T cells in alopecia areata. The treatment here: oral pan-JAK inhibitor, 5-10 mg twice daily. Following RNA extraction, reverse transcription yielded cDNA that acted as the sequencing template. Method: immunoSEQ multiplex PCR; TCRdb's copy keeps in-frame clones and lacks some. In the table there are over 150,000 clones, about 60% of which are singletons. The sequencing used CD4+ T cells sorted from blood, collected at week 24, from a patient treated with tofacitinib. All receptors come from a human donor with alopecia areata.

V and J are TRBV4-2 and TRBJ2-7; unclear D gene. The V end was cut by 1 base, the J end by 0 bases, with 7 bases between. CDR3 length: 14 amino acids. CDR1 is LGHNA, CDR2 YNFKEQ, per germline. The CDR3 nucleotides are TGTGCCAGCAGCCAAGCCGGAGACTCCTACGAGCAGTACTTC. It encodes CASSQAGDSYEQYF.

The V call is TRBV15, the J call TRBJ2-2, with unresolved D. Germline loops: CDR1 LNHNV, CDR2 YYDKDF (reference sequence). This CDR3 has 12 residues. Trimming took 3 bases from V and 5 from J, leaving 4 bases between them. The CDR3 DNA reads as TGTGCCACCAGCAGGGGAACCGGGGAGCTGTTTTTT. Amino acid sequence: CATSRGTGELFF.

The chain uses TRBV5-1 and TRBJ1-6, with D maybe TRBD1 (5 bases). V was clipped by 5 bases and J by 5 bases, with 11 bases between them. Per germline, CDR1 SGHRS and CDR2 YFSETQ. CDR3 size: 14 residues. CDR3 residues: CASRTESNNSPLHF. CDR3 coding DNA: TGCGCCAGCAGGACAGAAAGTAATAATTCACCCCTCCACTTT.

The gene calls are TRBV27 and TRBJ2-4; D perhaps matches TRBD2 (6 bases). The CDR3 has 16 amino acids. The V gene's germline CDR1 is MNHEY and CDR2 SMNVEV (reference sequence). Deletions cut 6 bases from V and 0 bases from J, with 15 bases between. The CDR3: CASRDPGGSAKNIQYF. The DNA of the CDR3 is TGTGCCAGCAGGGACCCCGGGGGATCAGCCAAAAACATTCAGTACTTC.

The chain carries TRBV9 and TRBJ2-5; D is possibly TRBD1 or TRBD2 (5 bases each). The CDR3 is 16 amino acids. Germline V gene data show CDR1 as SGDLS and CDR2 as YYNGEE. V dropped 0 bases and J dropped 1 base, with 13 bases sitting between them. The CDR3 region has the DNA TGTGCCAGCAGCGTAGAGGGGACGTATGGCCAAGAGACCCAGTACTTC. The encoded protein is CASSVEGTYGQETQYF. Full variable domain (missing parts from reference TRBV9 and TRBJ2-5): DSGVTQTPKHLITATGQRVTLRCSPRSGDLSVYWYQQSLDQGLQFLIQYYNGEERAKGNILERFSAQQFPDLHSELNLSSLELGDSALYFCASSVEGTYGQETQYFGPGTRLLVL.

The rearrangement joins TRBV5-6 to TRBJ1-2; D gene unclear. The CDR3 consists of 15 residues. The germline CDR1 and CDR2 sequences are SGHDT and YYEEEE. V was trimmed by 0 bases and J by 4 bases, leaving 13 bases between them. CDR3 sequence reads: CASSLAVPSSYGYTF. The CDR3 DNA is TGTGCCAGCAGCTTGGCTGTGCCCTCTTCCTATGGCTACACCTTC.

The chain carries TRBV10-3 and TRBJ2-7, with D perhaps assigned TRBD1 or TRBD2 (5 bases each). From germline, CDR1 is ENHRY and CDR2 SYGVKD. V dropped 9 bases and J dropped 6 bases, with 15 bases sitting between them. This CDR3 spans 12 amino acids. The CDR3 is CAIRDQGPEQYF. In DNA form, the CDR3 reads TGTGCCATACGGGACCAAGGGCCCGAGCAGTACTTC.

The chain couples TRBV7-8 to TRBJ2-3; D is unclear. Trimming shortened V by 1 base and J by 1 base, and 9 bases separated the two germline ends. This CDR3 contains 15 residues. Germline CDR1 reads SGHVS; CDR2 reads FQNEAQ. The CDR3 region is CASSLGSSRTDTQYF. In DNA, the CDR3 is TGTGCCAGCAGCTTAGGATCCAGCCGCACAGATACGCAGTATTTT.

This rearrangement joins TRBV7-7 to TRBJ2-5, with TRBD1 identical over 8 bases. With V trimmed by 5 bases and J by 5 bases, 10 bases remained unmatched. The V gene's germline CDR1 is SSHAT and CDR2 FNYEAQ (reference sequence). The CDR3 has 15 residues. This CDR3 reads CASSPTGTGGETQYF. CDR3 DNA sequence: TGTGCCAGCAGCCCCACCGGGACAGGTGGGGAGACCCAGTACTTC.

J is TRBJ1-4 and V is TRBV30; the D is unclear. V was cut by 0 bases and J by 8 bases, with 13 bases left in between. This CDR3 comprises 14 residues. Germline V gives CDR1 GTSNPN, CDR2 SVGIG (reference sequence). This chain's CDR3 is CAWSVRENGEKLFF. CDR3 DNA sequence: TGTGCCTGGAGTGTAAGGGAAAATGGGGAAAAACTGTTTTTT.

Turning to this clone: The sample contains more than one DNA sequence encoding this CDR3. The genes are TRBV6-5 and TRBJ1-6; a possible D gene is TRBD1 (5 bases). Trimming removed 2 bases at V and 6 bases at J, with 5 bases between. CDR3 length equals 13 residues. Germline CDR1 reads MNHEY; CDR2 reads SVGAGI. In DNA form, the CDR3 reads TGTGCCAGCAGTTACCAGGGTAATTCACCCCTCCACTTT. Amino acids: CASSYQGNSPLHF.

The chain uses TRBV6-5 and TRBJ2-5; D tentatively reads TRBD1 or TRBD2 (5 bases each). Trimming removed 0 bases at V and 1 base at J, with 6 bases between. This CDR3 contains 14 residues. The germline gives CDR1 MNHEY, CDR2 SVGAGI. The CDR3 loop reads CASSYSGAQETQYF. The CDR3 region has the DNA TGTGCCAGCAGTTACTCCGGGGCCCAAGAGACCCAGTACTTC.

V and J are TRBV1 and TRBJ1-5; TRBD1, the table's D call, was not compared with the DNA. TRBV1 is termed a pseudogene. The length of the CDR3 is 20 residues. CDR3 sequence: CTSSQGSGGQGAMSNQPQHF. The CDR3 region has the DNA TGCACCAGCAGCCAAGGCTCGGGGGGACAGGGGGCGATGAGCAATCAGCCCCAGCATTTT.

The chain has TRBV5-1 and TRBJ2-7; possible D gene TRBD1, 6 bases. From germline, CDR1 is SGHRS and CDR2 YFSETQ. Trimming took off 4 bases at V and 9 bases at J, with 14 bases between the two ends. The CDR3 extends over 12 amino acids. CDR3: CASSTGQSGQYF. CDR3 bases: TGCGCCAGCAGCACGGGACAAAGCGGGCAGTACTTC.

The chain couples TRBV27 to TRBJ2-7; 9 bases agree with TRBD1. The V gene's germline CDR1 is MNHEY and CDR2 SMNVEV (reference sequence). The CDR3 extends over 14 amino acids. Unmatched junction bases numbered 5, after V lost 8 bases and J lost 0 bases. CDR3 loop: CASAGQGASYEQYF. The CDR3 nucleotides are TGTGCCAGCGCGGGACAGGGAGCCTCCTACGAGCAGTACTTC.

The chain recombines TRBV10-3 with TRBJ2-7; D is ambiguous. The ends were cut back, 5 bases at V and 1 base at J, with 6 bases in the middle. Germline V gene lookup returns CDR1 ENHRY and CDR2 SYGVKD. The CDR3 totals 12 residues. The CDR3 is CAISRRSYEQYF. CDR3 DNA: TGTGCCATCAGTCGACGGTCCTACGAGCAGTACTTC.

Only a few counts were recorded for this clone. The rearrangement links TRBV11-2 to TRBJ2-7, with D possibly TRBD2 on 5 matching bases. Looked up from germline, CDR1 is SGHAT and CDR2 is FQNNGV. V was clipped by 3 bases and J by 6 bases, with 15 bases between them. This CDR3 region has 14 residues. The CDR3 DNA reads as TGTGCCAGCAGCTTCTTGTCCCGGGGTAGCGAGCAGTACTTC. Translation gives CASSFLSRGSEQYF.

This clone is a singleton in its sample. The rearrangement uses TRBV9 and TRBJ1-2; possibly TRBD1 for D (5 bases). Germline V lookup: CDR1 SGDLS, CDR2 YYNGEE. The CDR3 covers 14 residues. The ends were cut back, 3 bases at V and 2 bases at J, with 11 bases in the middle. This CDR3 is CASSGHPGNYGYTF. In nucleotides, the CDR3 is TGTGCCAGCAGCGGACACCCAGGGAACTATGGCTACACCTTC.

The chain carries TRBV6-1 and TRBJ1-2; D is unresolved. CDR3 length: 10 residues. Germline CDR1 MNHNS, CDR2 SASEGT. V shed 7 bases and J shed 3 bases, with 3 bases lying between them. CDR3 in amino acids: CASTYYGYTF. The CDR3 region has the DNA TGTGCCAGCACTTACTATGGCTACACCTTC.

This clone was seen only a few times. The J gene is TRBJ2-1, the V gene TRBV6-1, with 8 positions matching TRBD1. V lost 4 bases, J lost 9 bases, and 5 bases stayed unmatched. Germline V gene lookup returns CDR1 MNHNS and CDR2 SASEGT. The CDR3 spans 13 residues. The CDR3 spells CASSGTGLGEQFF. CDR3 nucleotide sequence: TGTGCCAGCAGTGGGACAGGGTTGGGTGAGCAGTTCTTC.

The chain employs TRBV4-2 and TRBJ1-2; D is uncertain. Germline assignment: CDR1 LGHNA and CDR2 YNFKEQ. CDR3 size: 13 residues. Trimming pared 0 bases from V and 8 bases from J, leaving 10 bases between. The CDR3: CASSQDRGRGYTF. The CDR3 DNA reads as TGTGCCAGCAGCCAAGATCGGGGTCGCGGCTACACCTTC.

Only a few counts were recorded for this clone. The chain employs TRBV29-1 and TRBJ2-7; 8 bases are a match to TRBD1. J gave up 2 bases and V 3 bases, and 3 bases lay outside the gene matches. Germline-derived CDR1 and CDR2 are SQVTM and ANQGSEA. The CDR3 length is 13 residues. This CDR3 is CSVEVTGAYEQYF. The CDR3, as DNA: TGCAGCGTTGAGGTGACAGGGGCCTACGAGCAGTACTTC.

The table lists this clone with a count of one. V is TRBV6-6 and J is TRBJ1-1; D is possibly TRBD1 (5 bases). CDR3 length: 14 amino acids. The ends were cut back, 7 bases at V and 4 bases at J, with 16 bases in the middle. Looked up from germline, CDR1 is MNHNY and CDR2 is SVGAGI (reference sequence). This CDR3 reads CASIASGRTTEAFF. CDR3 DNA: TGTGCCAGCATAGCGTCGGGGCGGACCACTGAAGCTTTCTTT.

The chain recombines TRBV7-9 with TRBJ1-1; D call uncertain. The CDR3 sequence is 14 residues long. The germline V and J ends were trimmed by 5 bases and 6 bases, with 16 bases remaining between them. Per the germline V gene, CDR1 is SEHNR and CDR2 is FQNEAQ (reference sequence). The CDR3 DNA follows: TGTGCCAGCAGCCTCAGACAAGGGTCCGCTGAAGCTTTCTTT. Translation gives CASSLRQGSAEAFF.

J is TRBJ2-5 and V is TRBV7-2; the D is unclear. The V end was cut by 3 bases, the J end by 9 bases, with 11 bases between. Germline V gene data show CDR1 as SGHTA and CDR2 as FQGNSA. There are 12 residues in the CDR3. The CDR3, as DNA: TGTGCCAGCAGCTTCCCCCCCATGGCCCAGTACTTC. Its protein product is CASSFPPMAQYF.